Each of the 3 T cell receptor beta chains below was sequenced from the same sample in a study of early T cells in non-severe SARS-CoV-2 infection. MiXCR, applied by TCRdb to the 5' RACE reads, yields one record per CDR3 protein. In the table there are 20,000 to 25,000 distinct CDR3 sequences, approximately 5% of which are singletons. Sequencing was performed on whole blood. These TCRs come from an adult who was a healthcare worker with PCR-confirmed SARS-CoV-2 infection or an uninfected control (not recorded which).

This rearrangement joins TRBV18 to TRBJ1-6, with D unresolved. The CDR3 extends over 15 amino acids. CDR1 and CDR2 from the germline V gene are KGHSH and LQKENI. V was shortened by 2 bases and J by 8 bases, with 13 bases between the two germline ends. CDR3 loop: CASSPKPAEYSPLHF. Written as DNA, the CDR3 is TGTGCCAGCTCACCAAAGCCAGCCGAGTATTCACCCCTCCACTTT.

This clonotype was observed a handful of times. This sequence joins TRBV6-2 or TRBV6-3 and TRBJ2-2; 9 bases match TRBD1. This CDR3 has 17 residues. Germline CDR1 reads MNHEY; CDR2 reads SVGEGT. The V segment lost 5 bases and the J segment 4 bases; nucleotides outside the gene matches: 11. The CDR3 nucleotides read TGTGCCAGCAGTAAGGGACAGGGAACCACGAGCACCGGGGAGCTGTTTTTT. Protein: CASSKGQGTTSTGELFF.

This clonotype rates as medium-sized. The chain combines TRBV29-1 with TRBJ2-5; the D call may be TRBD1 or TRBD2 (7 bases each). Trimming stripped 7 bases from V and 2 bases from J, with 14 bases between. Germline values: CDR1 SQVTM, CDR2 ANQGSEA. The CDR3 is 13 residues long. CDR3 nucleotides: TGCAGCGGAACCAGGGGGGGTCAAGAGACCCAGTACTTC. Its protein product is CSGTRGGQETQYF.